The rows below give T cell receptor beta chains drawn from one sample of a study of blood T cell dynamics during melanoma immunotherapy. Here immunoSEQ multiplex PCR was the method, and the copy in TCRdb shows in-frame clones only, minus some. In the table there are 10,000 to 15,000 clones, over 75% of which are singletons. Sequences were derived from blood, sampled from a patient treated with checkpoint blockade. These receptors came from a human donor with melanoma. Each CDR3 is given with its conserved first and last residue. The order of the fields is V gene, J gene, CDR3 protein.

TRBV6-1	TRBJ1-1	CAGARGNTEAFF
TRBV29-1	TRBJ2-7	CSVGQGANEQYF
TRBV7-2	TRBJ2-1	CASSSYPTQYNEQFF
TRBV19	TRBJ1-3	CASSIWDASSGNTIYF
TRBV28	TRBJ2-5	CASSFSGRDQETQYF
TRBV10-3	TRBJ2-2	CAISDSWSSDTGELFF
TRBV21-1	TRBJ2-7	CASSKGGAGSYEQYF
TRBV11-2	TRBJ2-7	CASSLVQVSHEQYF
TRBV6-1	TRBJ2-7	CASSLWGEVKNEQYF
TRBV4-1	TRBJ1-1	CASSQGRDVGNTEAFF
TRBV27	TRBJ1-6	CASIHPVAGKSSYNSPLHF
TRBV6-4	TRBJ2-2	CASSDARRGRQGAHYNTGELFF
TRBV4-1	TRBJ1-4	CASSQNDRVEKKLFF
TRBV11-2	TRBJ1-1	CASSPSVTWANTEAFF
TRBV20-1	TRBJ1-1	CSASNTVEAFF
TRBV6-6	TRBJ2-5	CASSPPGKREETQYF
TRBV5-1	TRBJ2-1	CASSPRGQGVGDEQFF
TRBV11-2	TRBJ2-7	CASSSGGLGEQYF
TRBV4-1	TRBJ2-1	CASSHYNEQFF
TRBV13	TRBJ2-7	CASSFGASGGTYEQYF
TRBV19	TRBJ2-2	CASRINTGELFF
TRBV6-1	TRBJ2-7	CASSPGTGGEQYF
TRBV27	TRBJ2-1	CASSVTFPHNEQFF
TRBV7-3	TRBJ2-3	CASSDQGLTDTQYF
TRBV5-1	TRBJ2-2	CASSLAPKGGVTGELFF
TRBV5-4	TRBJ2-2	CASSLSITGELFF
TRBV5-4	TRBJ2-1	CASSSAGQYNEQFF
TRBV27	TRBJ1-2	CASSFVQGNGYTF